Following are 29 T cell receptor beta chains from one sample sequenced in a study of beta chain features in type 1 diabetes. Overall study results and limits: TCRB CDR3s were moderately but significantly shorter in Type 1 diabetes patients in all four CD4+ subsets.

The antigens these receptors bind are not known. Investigators reverse transcribed all isolated RNA, so they sequenced expressed TCRB transcripts. Assay: immunoSEQ multiplex PCR; the TCRdb copy retains only in-frame clones and omits some. Here the sample spans some 110,000 clones, about a sixth being singletons. Sequencing was carried out using central memory CD4+ T cells from blood. These receptors were obtained from a man aged 25 to 40 with type 1 diabetes.

The chain uses TRBV5-4 and TRBJ2-7, with no clear D. CDR3 length: 12 residues. The V gene lost 4 bases and the J gene lost 6 bases, with 11 bases spanning the gap. CDR1 SGHNT and CDR2 YYREEE come from the germline V gene (reference sequence). CDR3 residues: CASSHDRREQYF. DNA for the CDR3: TGTGCCAGCAGCCACGATCGTCGCGAGCAGTACTTC.

This clone appeared a few times. The gene calls are TRBV30 and TRBJ2-1; D may correspond to TRBD1 or TRBD2 (5 bases each). The V end lost 2 bases, the J end lost 6 bases, and 8 bases lay between the germline ends. Per the germline V gene, CDR1 is GTSNPN and CDR2 is SVGIG (reference sequence). This CDR3 contains 12 residues. The DNA of the CDR3 is TGTGCCTGGAGTAAGGGGACCAATGAGCAGTTCTTC. Its translation is CAWSKGTNEQFF.

The chain combines TRBV27 with TRBJ2-1, with TRBD1 matching 7 bases. This CDR3 region has 13 residues. The V gene's germline CDR1 is MNHEY and CDR2 SMNVEV (reference sequence). The J segment lost 7 bases and the V segment lost 6 bases, leaving 6 bases of the junction unmatched. The CDR3 DNA reads TGTGCCAGCAGCTTCTACAGGGGAAATGAGCAGTTCTTC. It specifies CASSFYRGNEQFF.

CDR3 DNA sequence: TGTGCCAGTAGTATGGACCAAGAGACCCAGTACTTC. This encodes CASSMDQETQYF. The chain couples TRBV19 to TRBJ2-5; no firm D call. Germline loops: CDR1 LNHDA, CDR2 SQIVND (reference sequence). Trimming took off 3 bases at V and 0 bases at J, with 2 bases between the two ends. The CDR3 runs to 12 residues.

In its sample, this clone was seen a few times. The rearrangement joins TRBV30 to TRBJ1-5; possibly TRBD1 for D (5 bases). In germline, CDR1 is GTSNPN, CDR2 SVGIG (reference sequence). This CDR3 region has 14 residues. Between the trimmed V and J ends, which lost 2 bases and 4 bases, there was a span of 12 bases. CDR3 residues: CAWSTGVNNQPQHF. CDR3 DNA: TGTGCCTGGAGTACGGGGGTTAATAATCAGCCCCAGCATTTT.

This clone was seen many times. V is TRBV5-4 and J is TRBJ2-3; D tentatively reads TRBD1 or TRBD2 (5 bases each). Germline V CDR1 and CDR2: SGHNT, YYREEE (reference sequence). The CDR3 consists of 14 residues. V gave up 0 bases and J gave up 9 bases, with 14 bases separating them. The CDR3 spells CASSLAVGDRTQYF. The CDR3 coding sequence is TGTGCCAGCAGCTTGGCAGTGGGGGATCGGACGCAGTATTTT.

This sequence joins TRBV7-2 and TRBJ1-2; perhaps TRBD1 as D (5 bases). The CDR3 extends over 15 amino acids. Looked up from germline, CDR1 is SGHTA and CDR2 is FQGNSA. The V end lost 5 bases, the J end lost 4 bases, and 17 bases lay between the germline ends. The CDR3 is CASSPAGRGAYGYTF. The CDR3 coding sequence is TGTGCCAGCAGCCCCGCCGGGCGGGGCGCCTATGGCTACACCTTC.

Only a few counts were recorded for this clone. The rearrangement links TRBV6-5 to TRBJ1-4; 8 bases map to TRBD1. The CDR3 spans 14 residues. Germline trimming cut 6 bases from V and 7 bases from J; bases unmatched to any gene: 7. CDR1 is MNHEY and CDR2 is SVGAGI in the germline V gene. Here the CDR3 reads CASSRQGFGEKLFF. The CDR3 bases are TGTGCCAGCAGCCGACAGGGGTTCGGTGAAAAACTGTTTTTT.

The sample holds a few counts of this clone. The chain is built from TRBV27 and TRBJ2-5; D assignment may be TRBD1 or TRBD2 (5 bases each). The CDR3 covers 13 residues. The germline CDR1 and CDR2 sequences are MNHEY and SMNVEV (reference sequence). Trimming removed 3 bases from V and 5 bases from J, with 10 bases in between. CDR3 sequence: CASSFGGTETQYF. The CDR3 DNA sequence: TGTGCCAGCAGTTTTGGGGGTACGGAGACCCAGTACTTC.

This sequence joins TRBV7-2 and TRBJ2-3, with 8 bases lining up with TRBD2. CDR3 length: 17 residues. Looked up from germline, CDR1 is SGHTA and CDR2 is FQGNSA. V was clipped by 5 bases and J by 3 bases; unmatched bases: 13. Written as DNA, the CDR3 is TGTGCCAGCAGCCCCAACGGGGGGGCGGGGTCGACAGATACGCAGTATTTT. Translating it yields CASSPNGGAGSTDTQYF.

The chain recombines TRBV9 with TRBJ1-6, with D perhaps TRBD1 (5 bases). Looked up from germline, CDR1 is SGDLS and CDR2 is YYNGEE. Trimming took 3 bases from V and 7 from J, leaving 14 bases between them. This CDR3 contains 15 residues. The CDR3, as DNA: TGTGCCAGCAGCGGGGATCGGGGGGGGAATTCACCCCTCCACTTT. Amino acids: CASSGDRGGNSPLHF.

The V and J genes are TRBV6-6 and TRBJ2-1; D is tentatively TRBD1 or TRBD2 (6 bases each). Germline V gives CDR1 MNHNY, CDR2 SVGAGI (reference sequence). The CDR3 is 15 amino acids. V dropped 0 bases and J dropped 5 bases, with 11 bases sitting between them. The DNA for the CDR3 is TGTGCCAGCAGTTACTCCGGGGGCCCCAACAATGAGCAGTTCTTC. It translates to CASSYSGGPNNEQFF.

This clone was counted between two and nine times. This sequence joins TRBV6-5 and TRBJ2-6; D is unresolved. Between the trimmed V and J ends, which lost 4 bases and 1 base, there was a span of 5 bases. This CDR3 comprises 14 residues. Germline V gene sequence: CDR1 MNHEY, CDR2 SVGAGI. The CDR3 loop is CASSSASGANVLTF. DNA for the CDR3: TGTGCCAGCAGTTCAGCGTCTGGGGCCAACGTCCTGACTTTC.

The chain recombines TRBV9 with TRBJ2-5; D uncertain. The ends were cut back, 2 bases at V and 2 bases at J, with 7 bases in the middle. CDR1 is SGDLS, CDR2 YYNGEE, per germline. The CDR3 sequence is 13 residues long. CDR3 sequence reads: CASSVQVQETQYF. As DNA, the CDR3 is TGTGCCAGCAGCGTCCAGGTACAAGAGACCCAGTACTTC.

This clone has only a few counts. The CDR3 nucleotides read TGTGCCAGCAGCGCACCGTTGGGGGTTACCCCCTACGAGCAGTACTTC. This translates into CASSAPLGVTPYEQYF. This chain links TRBV25-1 with TRBJ2-7, with D tentatively TRBD1 or TRBD2 (5 bases each). This CDR3 has 16 residues. CDR1 and CDR2 (germline): MGHDK, SYGVNS. Trimming cost V 6 bases and J 2 bases, with 20 bases left between them.

The chain recombines TRBV11-3 with TRBJ2-1; 13 positions agree with TRBD2. With V trimmed by 9 bases and J by 7 bases, 6 bases remained unmatched. Germline V gene sequence: CDR1 SGHNT, CDR2 YENEEA. This CDR3 has 14 residues. The CDR3: CASSRLAGGNEQFF. The CDR3 nucleotides are TGTGCCAGTTCCCGACTAGCGGGGGGAAATGAGCAGTTCTTC.

This clone was observed a handful of times. This rearrangement joins TRBV15 to TRBJ2-7; 8 bases agree with TRBD2. Per germline, CDR1 LNHNV and CDR2 YYDKDF (reference sequence). The CDR3 covers 14 residues. J was trimmed by 2 bases and V by 6 bases; bases with no gene match: 6. Written as DNA, the CDR3 is TGTGCCACCAGAACGGGGGGGAAAACCTACGAGCAGTACTTC. Protein: CATRTGGKTYEQYF.

A note on this clone: Different DNA sequences within this sample yield the same CDR3. This rearrangement joins TRBV18 to TRBJ2-5; D not certain. Germline V lookup: CDR1 KGHSH, CDR2 LQKENI. Trimming stripped 3 bases from V and 0 bases from J, with 2 bases between. The CDR3 loop spans 12 amino acids. DNA for the CDR3: TGTGCCAGCTCACCCTACCAAGAGACCCAGTACTTC. This encodes CASSPYQETQYF.

The V gene is TRBV29-1, the J gene TRBJ1-2; D perhaps matches TRBD1 (5 bases). The CDR3 sequence is 17 residues long. The V gene's germline CDR1 is SQVTM and CDR2 ANQGSEA. Trimming removed 2 bases from V and 0 bases from J, with 19 bases in between. CDR3 nucleotides: TGCAGCGTTGAAAGTAGAGGTGTGGGGGATTCTAACTATGGCTACACCTTC. It translates to CSVESRGVGDSNYGYTF.

This chain connects TRBV4-2 to TRBJ2-5; 7 bases line up with TRBD2. V lost 4 bases, J lost 1 base, and 12 bases stayed unmatched. Germline CDR1 LGHNA, CDR2 YNFKEQ. The CDR3 covers 17 residues. This CDR3 is CASSRSPGTMGQETQYF. Written as DNA, the CDR3 is TGTGCCAGCAGCCGTTCTCCTGGGACTATGGGCCAAGAGACCCAGTACTTC.

This clone occurred a few times. This chain uses TRBV27 with TRBJ2-5, with D unresolved. The CDR3 spans 13 residues. Germline V gene sequence: CDR1 MNHEY, CDR2 SMNVEV (reference sequence). V gave up 2 bases and J gave up 5 bases, with 9 bases separating them. CDR3 DNA: TGTGCCAGCAGTTTACGGTTGGGGGAGACCCAGTACTTC. It specifies CASSLRLGETQYF.

This clone was counted a few times. The chain recombines TRBV6-5 with TRBJ2-7; D is possibly TRBD2 (5 bases). V lost 5 bases to trimming and J lost 2 bases, with 16 bases between them. Germline CDR1 and CDR2: MNHEY and SVGAGI. This CDR3 contains 15 residues. The CDR3 bases are TGTGCCAGCAGTGTCTCCCCCCTAGCTGCCTACGAGCAGTACTTC. It specifies CASSVSPLAAYEQYF.

This chain's CDR3 is CASSLGRTVETQYF. In DNA form, the CDR3 reads TGTGCCAGCAGCTTGGGACGAACCGTGGAGACCCAGTACTTC. The rearrangement links TRBV7-2 to TRBJ2-5; perhaps D is TRBD1 or TRBD2 (5 bases each). CDR1 is SGHTA and CDR2 is FQGNSA in the germline V gene. V shed 3 bases and J shed 5 bases, with 13 bases lying between them. The CDR3 has 14 residues.

The V call is TRBV19, the J call TRBJ2-5; no definite D call. V was cut by 6 bases and J by 5 bases, with 10 bases left in between. CDR1 is LNHDA and CDR2 is SQIVND in the germline V gene (reference sequence). CDR3 length equals 12 residues. Here the CDR3 reads CASRHDGETQYF. Here the CDR3 DNA reads TGTGCCAGTAGGCATGACGGGGAGACCCAGTACTTC.

There are a few counts of this clone. The chain combines TRBV5-8 with TRBJ2-3, with D maybe TRBD1 (5 bases). The CDR3 loop spans 13 amino acids. The germline V gene has CDR1 SGHTS and CDR2 YDEGEE. Trimming left V 3 bases short and J 2 bases short, with 7 bases between. Written as DNA, the CDR3 is TGTGCCAGCAGCTCGGACACCACAGATACGCAGTATTTT. Its protein is CASSSDTTDTQYF. Full variable domain (rest looked up from reference TRBV5-8 and TRBJ2-3): EAGVTQSPTHLIKTRGQQATLRCSPISGHTSVYWYQQALGLGLQFLLWYDEGEERNRGNFPPRFSGRQFPNYSSELNVNALELEDSALYLCASSSDTTDTQYFGPGTRLTVL.

This clone was counted a few times. V and J are TRBV20-1 and TRBJ2-3; D remains ambiguous. Trimming pared 4 bases from V and 4 bases from J, leaving 3 bases between. The CDR3 loop spans 10 amino acids. The germline V gene has CDR1 DFQATT and CDR2 SNEGSKA (reference sequence). Written as DNA, the CDR3 is TGCAGTGCTAAGGCAGATACGCAGTATTTT. It encodes CSAKADTQYF.

This clone is deemed medium-sized. The chain combines TRBV6-5 with TRBJ2-3; D remains ambiguous. CDR1 and CDR2 (germline): MNHEY, SVGAGI. V was clipped by 0 bases and J by 3 bases, with 10 bases between them. CDR3 length equals 15 residues. CDR3 DNA: TGTGCCAGCAGTTACTCGTTTATGAATACAGATACGCAGTATTTT. The encoded protein is CASSYSFMNTDTQYF.

The chain recombines TRBV5-1 with TRBJ2-7; tentatively, D is TRBD1 (6 bases). The CDR3 totals 13 residues. V lost 3 bases to trimming and J lost 7 bases, with 14 bases between them. Germline V CDR1 and CDR2: SGHRS, YFSETQ. Here the CDR3 DNA reads TGCGCCAGCAGCTCACAGGGTGTTTGGGAGCAGTACTTC. Translation: CASSSQGVWEQYF.

This rearrangement joins TRBV20-1 to TRBJ1-2; D is unresolved. V gave up 5 bases and J gave up 4 bases, with 5 bases separating them. This CDR3 spans 10 amino acids. Germline V gene data show CDR1 as DFQATT and CDR2 as SNEGSKA (reference sequence). The chain's CDR3 is CSAALYGYTF. CDR3 in DNA: TGCAGTGCTGCTCTCTATGGCTACACCTTC.